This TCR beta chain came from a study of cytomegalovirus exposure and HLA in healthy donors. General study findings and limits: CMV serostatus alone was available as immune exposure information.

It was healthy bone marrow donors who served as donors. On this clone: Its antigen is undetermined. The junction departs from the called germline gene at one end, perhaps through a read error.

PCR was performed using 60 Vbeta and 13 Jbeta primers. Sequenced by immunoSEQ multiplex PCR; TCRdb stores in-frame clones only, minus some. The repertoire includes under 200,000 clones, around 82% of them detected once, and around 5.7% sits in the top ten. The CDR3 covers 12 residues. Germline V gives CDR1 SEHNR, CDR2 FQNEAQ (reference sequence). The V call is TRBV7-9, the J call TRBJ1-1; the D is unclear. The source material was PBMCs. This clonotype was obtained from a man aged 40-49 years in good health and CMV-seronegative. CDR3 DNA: TGTTCCAGCAGCTTCTGGCGGGGTGAAGCTTTCTTT. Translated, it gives CSSSFWRGEAFF.